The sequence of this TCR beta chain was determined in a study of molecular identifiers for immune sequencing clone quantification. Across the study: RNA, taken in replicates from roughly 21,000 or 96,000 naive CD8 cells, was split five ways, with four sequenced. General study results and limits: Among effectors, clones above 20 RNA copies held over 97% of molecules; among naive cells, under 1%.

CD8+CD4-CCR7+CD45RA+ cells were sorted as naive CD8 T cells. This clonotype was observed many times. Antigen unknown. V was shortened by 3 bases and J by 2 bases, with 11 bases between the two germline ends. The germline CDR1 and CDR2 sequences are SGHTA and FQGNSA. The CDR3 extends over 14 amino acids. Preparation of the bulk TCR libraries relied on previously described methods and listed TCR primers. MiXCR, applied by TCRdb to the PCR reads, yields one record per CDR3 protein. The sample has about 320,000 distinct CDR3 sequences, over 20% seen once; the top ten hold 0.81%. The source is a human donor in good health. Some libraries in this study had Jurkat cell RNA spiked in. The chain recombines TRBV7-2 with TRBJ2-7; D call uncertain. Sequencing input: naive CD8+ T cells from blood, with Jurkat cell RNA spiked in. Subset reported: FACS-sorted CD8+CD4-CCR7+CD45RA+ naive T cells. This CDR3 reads CASSLDRYPYEQYF. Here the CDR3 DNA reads TGTGCCAGCAGCTTGGACCGCTACCCCTACGAGCAGTACTTC.